A selection of T cell receptor beta chains follows, all from one sample in a study of identical twins. TCRdb independently ran MiXCR on the 5' RACE reads; one entry per CDR3 protein. The table shows about 470,000 distinct CDR3 sequences, with 20% to 25% occurring only once. These data also featured in a second study, about T cells expressing NK-cell markers.

The source material was CD4+ T cells sorted from blood. The receptors originated from a woman aged 18-35 years in good health. CDR3s include the opening cysteine and the closing phenylalanine or tryptophan. D genes are given only for firm matches. Expanded clones get a size class; other rows say once, few or many, or leave the size out.

j_call clone_size v_call d_call cdr3_nt cdr3_aa
TRBJ2-5 few TRBV12-3/TRBV12-4 . TGTGCCAGCAGTTTGCGGGGGACAATTAATCAAGAGACCCAGTACTTC CASSLRGTINQETQYF
TRBJ1-2 few TRBV6-2/TRBV6-3 . TGTGCCAGCAGTTACTCGGGGACCTTATATGGCTACACCTTC CASSYSGTLYGYTF
TRBJ2-3 . TRBV4-2 . TGTGCCAGCAGTCGGGACGGTGGCCCTAGCACAGATACGCAGTATTTT CASSRDGGPSTDTQYF
TRBJ2-1 . TRBV20-1 TRBD1 TGCAGTGCTATTTCCGAGGACAGGGGTATCTATGAGCAGTTCTTC CSAISEDRGIYEQFF
TRBJ1-1 . TRBV12-3/TRBV12-4 . TGTGCCAGCACTCCGACAACGCCAGTGTATGAAGCTTTCTTT CASTPTTPVYEAFF
TRBJ2-4 . TRBV27 . TGTGCCAGCAGTTTCCGCCGGGCAGGGACAGCCAAAAACATTCAGTACTTC CASSFRRAGTAKNIQYF
TRBJ1-1 few TRBV7-9 . TGTGCCAGCAGCTTAGAAGGGGAAGGGCAGAAAGCTTTCTTT CASSLEGEGQKAFF
TRBJ2-1 . TRBV29-1 . TGCAGCGTTGTACGAGCCGGGCATGAGCAGTTCTTC CSVVRAGHEQFF
TRBJ2-1 . TRBV10-3 . TGTGCCGTCAGTGACACGAGAGGGTCATACAATGAGCAGTTCTTC CAVSDTRGSYNEQFF
TRBJ2-7 few TRBV4-2 TRBD2 TGTGCCAGCAGCCAAGAACCTAGCGGGGGCCTTTACGAGCAGTACTTC CASSQEPSGGLYEQYF
TRBJ2-4 many TRBV12-3/TRBV12-4 . TGTGCCAGCAGTGGCAGACTCAGTGGCGACAAAAACATTCAGTACTTC CASSGRLSGDKNIQYF
TRBJ2-1 . TRBV6-5 TRBD2 TGTGCCAGCAGTTACACCGAGCGGGGGTGGAATGAGCAGTTCTTC CASSYTERGWNEQFF
TRBJ2-5 . TRBV20-1 . TGCAGTGCTAGAGATCGGCGGGGACGGGAGACCCAGTACTTC CSARDRRGRETQYF
TRBJ1-2 . TRBV29-1 . TGCGGTGGGGGGTACGGCTATGGCTACACCTTC CGGGYGYGYTF
TRBJ1-1 . TRBV3-1 . TGTGCCAGCAGATTAAGGGACGCGAACACTGAAGCTTTCTTT CASRLRDANTEAFF
TRBJ2-6 few TRBV7-9 TRBD2 TGTGCCAGCAGCTTAGTCGGGGGGACCGGGGCCAACGTCCTGACTTTC CASSLVGGTGANVLTF
TRBJ1-1 . TRBV7-9 . TGTGCCAGCAGTGAGAGGGGGGCTAAGAACACTGAAGCTTTCTTT CASSERGAKNTEAFF
TRBJ2-3 . TRBV20-1 . TGCAGTGCCCTCCGGAGGGGCACAGATACGCAGTATTTT CSALRRGTDTQYF
TRBJ2-5 . TRBV5-1 TRBD1 TGCGCCAGCAGCTGGGGGACAGGGTTCCAAGAGACCCAGTACTTC CASSWGTGFQETQYF
TRBJ1-5 . TRBV27 . TGTGCCAGCAGTTTCTTTCTAAATCAGCCCCAGCATTTT CASSFFLNQPQHF
TRBJ1-4 . TRBV4-3 . TGCGCCAGCAGCCAAGAGGCAAAACTGTTTTTT CASSQEAKLFF
TRBJ2-7 few TRBV20-1 . TGCAGTGCTAGAGATTCGGAGGGCCTGTACGAGCAGTACTTC CSARDSEGLYEQYF
TRBJ2-1 . TRBV5-1 TRBD2 TGCGCCAGCAGCTCTTATAGCGGGAGGGGTTACAATGAGCAGTTCTTC CASSSYSGRGYNEQFF